This T cell receptor beta chain stems from a study of cytomegalovirus exposure and HLA in healthy donors (TCRdb year 2017). With respect to the entire study: In an earlier analysis of some 610 of the donors, less than 350 Gb of sequence data and roughly 100 million unique TCR beta sequences from about 190 million T cells were reported. An early release covering about 600 HLA-typed donors comprised roughly 300 gigabases of sequencing data and around 80 million unique TCR sequences. The genetic ancestry cluster associated with self-reported Caucasian donors included 81% of the 350 to 500 genotyped donors. The study aimed to test whether cataloging public T cell receptors could reveal signatures of past pathogen exposure. The study used immunosequencing to profile the T cell repertoires of approximately 690 subjects and linked those repertoires to cytomegalovirus serostatus. Along with the approximately 700-subject first cohort, a separate validation cohort of around 110 different subjects was used. To predict cytomegalovirus infection status, the study brought together high-throughput TCR immunosequencing, statistical association of individual TCRs with disease status, and machine learning. A later analysis re-analyzed previously published TCR beta repertoires from 660 or so donors and added high-resolution HLA genotyping to study TCR occurrence patterns. Rather than using new phenotypic data, the later analysis identified candidate immune exposures from TCR beta sequences and from how often those sequences occurred across donors. In an earlier analysis of around 540 of the donors, high-throughput TCR beta sequencing was used to judge whether each TCR beta V gene segment behaved as functional or pseudogenic. Donor age, sex, ethnicity and CMV serostatus were collected together with the repertoire data. Genome-wide SNP genotypes for about 65% of the 666 donors were used in a later genetic analysis, which treated that subset as a discovery cohort. All discovery cohort repertoires had been generated on a single sequencing platform. Both class I and class II loci were covered by HLA typing, at four-digit resolution. The number of donors typed differed by locus, with 629-630 for A, B, C, DRB1 and DQB1, around 520 for DQA1, approximately 580 for DPA1, and some 470 for DPB1. A few DR-DQ haplotypes were treated as single units for association and clustering because of strong linkage in the cohort. Among some 410 genotyped donors of the cohort, an average of roughly 230,000 unique TCR beta nucleotide sequences was sequenced per donor, of which about 20% were non-productive.

In total, approximately 700 healthy bone marrow donors made up the cohort. At the time of sampling, all cohort members were nominally healthy, though unrecorded immune exposures were likely present. The donor was CMV seronegative and was included in the group of over 300 seronegative cohort members. A peripheral blood sample was provided by each donor, and peripheral blood mononuclear cells were used for TCR beta sequencing. Genomic DNA extraction from the blood cell samples was performed with the Qiagen DNeasy Blood Extraction Kit. Remarks on this clone: The target of this receptor is not known. Base qualities are not at hand, and no much larger clone is one base apart.

Library preparation was by the immunoSEQ multiplex PCR assay. For the multiplex PCR, a mixture combining 60 forward primers for TCR Vbeta segments and 13 reverse primers for TCR Jbeta segments was used. Amplification of the CDR3 region of rearranged TCR beta genes was performed with a multiplex PCR assay on genomic DNA. The amplified TCR beta libraries were sequenced on the Illumina HiSeq System as 87-base-pair reads. On the authors' methods: Across the 670 or so repertoires, a later analysis counted approximately 83 million unique TCR beta chains, roughly 11 million of which were shared by at least two donors. Raw reads were error-corrected and collapsed into unique sequences with a nearest-neighbor algorithm that merged closely related sequences to remove PCR and sequencing errors. To assign V, D and J gene segments, CDR3 sequences were aligned to IMGT reference sequences. For a sequence to be retained, a match of at least six nucleotides was required to both a V gene segment and a J gene segment. A rearrangement counted as productive if the CDR3 had no stop codons and remained in frame with V and J, and every other rearrangement counted as non-productive. Following IMGT convention, CDR3 was defined as the stretch from the second conserved V-encoded cysteine to the conserved J-encoded phenylalanine. In an earlier analysis of around 570 of the donors, sequences lacking an unambiguous match to a single V gene segment were excluded. An earlier analysis of a few hundred of the donors classified V segments as functional when productive rearrangements were above 56.7% and as segregating when the standard deviation between donors was above 5%. A statistical classification framework was built for diagnosing cytomegalovirus status from the catalog of TCR beta chain sequences. A later analysis assigned V and J genes by comparing TCR nucleotide sequences with IMGT/GENE-DB human TR gene sequences. A later analysis assigned CDR3 sequences and most-parsimonious VDJ recombination scenarios with the TCRdist pipeline. In a later analysis, every TCR beta chain was defined by the combination of its CDR3 amino acid sequence and its V-gene family, and reads without a unique V-gene family were dropped. To address suspected cross-contamination and a sequencing artifact, a later analysis removed approximately 590 highly shared, low-generation-probability nucleotide sequences. A later analysis calculated a clonal expansion index for each public chain from normalized within-repertoire ranks of inferred template counts. Generation probabilities in a later analysis came from a VDJ recombination model fitted to out-of-frame rearrangements, and those results were checked against IGoR. In a later analysis, hypergeometric tests were used to score TCR-TCR, TCR-HLA and TCR-CMV co-occurrence, with a repertoire-size bias correction applied to TCR pairs. In a later analysis, false discovery rates were estimated by permuting HLA or CMV assignments 20 times. In a later analysis, co-occurring TCRs were grouped using DBSCAN, and TCRdist sequence similarity was added for clustering within HLA-allele-positive subsets. For co-occurrence clustering, repertoires with fewer than 30,000 or more than 120,000 public chains were excluded, along with 4 to 6 repertoires with anomalous nucleotide sharing. The table comes from immuneACCESS by way of TCRdb, which keeps in-frame sequences with V and J called. Part of the clones is missing from these tables; in studies checked, under half for an unresolved V gene and the rest for unknown reasons. V and J calls and clone size are given by that table; D and trimming were obtained from the DNA. This sample holds more than 110,000 clones; roughly 73% were observed only once. The leading ten clones occupy about 1.2% of the sample.

CDR1 and CDR2 were assigned from the germline V gene as ENHRY and SYGVKD. The CDR3 runs 13 residues from the cysteine to the phenylalanine. Only the CDR3 DNA is retained, 39 bases long and in frame from the first base. Clipping removes 10 bases from V and 5 bases from J, with 8 as the unmatched junction base count. What the authors observed across the whole study: The classifier was reported to diagnose cytomegalovirus status with high specificity and sensitivity in both the original and validation cohorts. When HLA alleles, especially DR and DQ, strongly co-occurred, TCR associations were difficult to assign to individual alleles. In a later analysis, HLA-associated TCR beta chains showed more clonal expansion and lower generation probabilities than non-associated chains that were equally common. A group of highly shared sequence variants was considered likely to be a technical artifact of the sequencing pipeline. In vitro tests confirmed that a few of the cytomegalovirus-associated TCR beta chains recognize cytomegalovirus antigens. In a later genetic analysis, a missense DCLRE1C variant was associated with V-gene and J-gene trimming of TCR beta chains, and the association was replicated in an independent cohort. In a later analysis, most CMV-associated TCR beta chains were found to appear HLA-restricted, with HLA associations seemingly driven largely by CMV exposure. According to a later analysis, parvovirus B19, influenza, CMV and Epstein-Barr virus appeared linked to several top co-occurrence clusters. Specific HLA alleles were associated with 18,000 or so TCR beta sequences at a false discovery rate of 0.05 in a later analysis. Some IMGT-functional V segments, including TRBV6-2 and TRBV6-3, could not be told apart with the 87-base-pair reads, so those segments were excluded. Because HLA typing was missing for some donors at each locus, association tests included only the typed subset. Sequencing depth was assumed to be roughly uniform across donors in the presence/absence analyses, though that assumption may not hold. A further reported finding was that TCR beta sequences accurately predicted the HLA-A and HLA-B alleles for most subjects in the first cohort. A later analysis found that TCR association rates varied across HLA loci, with DRB1 alleles showing the most associated TCRs and HLA-C alleles the fewest. In this cohort, only TCR beta chains were sequenced, and detectable features were limited by the absence of alpha or paired-chain data. Broadly in line with IMGT annotations, most TCR beta V segments showed up in productive rearrangements about 87% or about 30% of the time in an earlier analysis of several hundred of the donors. Linkage disequilibrium might explain the correlated functional status among segregating V segments, but an unknown experimental factor could not be excluded. Because counts were too low, 15 to 20 rarely observed V segments, including chromosome 9 orphons, were left out of the earlier analysis of some 600 of the donors. Most TCR sequences were observed very rarely across donors, whereas some public TCRs were present in many individuals. The study listed 170 or so TCR beta chains as associated with cytomegalovirus. For the cohort, immune exposure information was limited to CMV serostatus. In a later genetic analysis, fewer N-insertions in productive TCRs were reported among donors in an Asian-associated ancestry cluster than the roughly 670-donor mean. It was suggested by the authors that the approach could potentially be generalized to other disease states and immunological phenotypes.

The sample was PBMCs. This TCR derives from a woman between 40 and 55 years old in good health and CMV-seronegative. The sequence links TRBV10-3 to TRBJ1-5, and TRBD1 matches 7 of the central bases. The CDR3 sequence is CATHQDRDQPQHF. The DNA sequence is as follows: TGTGCCACGCACCAAGACAGGGATCAGCCCCAGCATTTT.